The entry that follows covers one TCR beta chain sequence. Its antigen is not known. TCRdb keeps only in-frame clones here, not all; method: immunoSEQ multiplex PCR. The data show 40,000 to 55,000 clones, about 90% seen once. This sample is part of a study of graft-versus-host responses after intestinal transplantation. Study at large: As for transplant type, recipients had multivisceral, liver-intestinal, or isolated intestinal grafts. Among the recipients, all got anti-thymocyte globulin induction and then tacrolimus and steroids for two to four years. Study results and caveats: Among circulating GvH clones, peak levels were associated with early post-transplant declines in HvG clones.

Trimming pared 0 bases from V and 3 bases from J, leaving 12 bases between. The CDR3 totals 15 residues. The germline V gene has CDR1 SGHNT and CDR2 YYREEE (reference sequence). This clonotype originated in a human donor who was the organ donor for an intestinal transplant. V usage is TRBV5-4 and J usage is TRBJ1-2; D gene ambiguous. The material was unstimulated CD4+ T cells sorted from spleen or lymph node cells, obtained before transplant. The CDR3 region has the DNA TGTGCCAGCAGCTTGGGGGGAGGCGAAGACTATGGCTACACCTTC. Its translation: CASSLGGGEDYGYTF.